This TCR beta chain was profiled in a study of shared clonotypes between healthy human individuals. Study as a whole: Per donor, CD8 memory used one plate, CD8 naive used two, CD4 memory used three and CD4 naive used three. Regarding the study as a whole: Researchers found naive subsets generally carried larger estimated richness than memory subsets.

Points on this clone: Antigen unknown.

The ends lost 8 bases at V and 1 base at J; junction bases unmatched: 10. The CDR3 loop spans 15 amino acids. CDR1 MDHEN and CDR2 SYDVKM come from the germline V gene. Replicate sorted-subset PCRs were loaded with about 0.2 ug DNA, 31,000 or so T cell genomes. Using immunoSEQ multiplex PCR, the repertoire was profiled, and TCRdb retains in-frame clones only, with some absent. Among about 2.3 million clones, approximately 93% were seen once, and the ten largest hold 0.39%. This sequence was found in a man aged 18 to 29 in good health. Some clones in this sample may be carry-over from other donors' samples. The V gene is TRBV28, the J gene TRBJ2-7, with 8 positions matching TRBD2. Sequencing input: naive CD4+ T cells from PBMCs. Noted subset: CD45RA+ positively selected. CDR3 region: CASGRGGLGSYEQYF. The CDR3 DNA sequence: TGTGCCAGCGGCCGCGGGGGACTAGGATCCTACGAGCAGTACTTC.